The present entry profiles one TCR beta chain with its context. Its antigen is as yet unknown. The data are from a study of blood T cells in healthy people across ages. The study, taken as a whole, reports: From one million sequenced T cells, diversity estimates were lower bounds.

The use of a sample-barcoded 5' primer and a J-beta primer mix characterized a second PCR of about 6 to 11 cycles. MiXCR, applied by TCRdb to the 5' RACE reads, yields one record per CDR3 protein. The sample has roughly 1,000,000 distinct CDR3 sequences, about 25% seen once. V lost 2 bases to trimming and J lost 5 bases, with 6 bases between them. CDR1 SEHNR and CDR2 FQNEAQ come from the germline V gene (reference sequence). This CDR3 comprises 12 residues. This sample was also put to use in a study of T cells of mothers and their children.

Specimen: blood. The chain couples TRBV7-9 to TRBJ1-1; D is ambiguous. This sequence originates from a girl aged 2 to 10 in good health. The CDR3 protein is CASSLSVTEAFF. In nucleotides, the CDR3 is TGTGCCAGCAGCTTATCCGTAACTGAAGCTTTCTTT.